These 20 T cell receptor beta chains share one sample of origin, sequenced in a study of OX40 agonist ivuxolimab in advanced cancers. TCRdb's copy holds only in-frame clones and misses some; the assay was immunoSEQ multiplex PCR. Of about 83,000 clones in the sample, 85% are singletons; the top ten hold under 0.75%. The sample in question was CD4+ or CD8+ T cells sorted from blood, obtained in a trial of the OX40 agonist ivuxolimab. The receptors were gathered from an adult with an advanced solid tumor such as melanoma, head and neck, liver or kidney cancer.

The chain employs TRBV6-1 and TRBJ1-2, with 7 bases lining up with TRBD1. The CDR3 runs to 14 residues. The V and J ends lost 0 bases and 5 bases, in that order; junction bases with no gene match: 3. Germline V gene data show CDR1 as MNHNS and CDR2 as SASEGT. In nucleotides, the CDR3 is TGTGCCAGCAGTGAAGCTCCGACAGGGTATGGCTACACCTTC. As protein: CASSEAPTGYGYTF.

The chain recombines TRBV9 with TRBJ1-5; D is ambiguous. V was shortened by 10 bases and J by 2 bases, with 10 bases between the two germline ends. The CDR3 loop spans 12 amino acids. CDR1 is SGDLS, CDR2 YYNGEE, per germline. The CDR3 DNA follows: TGTGCCGGGCCAAGGGGCAATCAGCCCCAGCATTTT. As protein: CAGPRGNQPQHF.

About this clone itself: The junction and the germline gene differ at one end; a read error may be behind it. The chain employs TRBV28 and TRBJ1-1, with TRBD1 matching over 8 bases. Germline loops: CDR1 MDHEN, CDR2 SYDVKM. The CDR3 runs 12 residues. This CDR3 reads CASPSDRGEVFF. DNA for the CDR3: TGTGCCAGCCCCTCCGACAGGGGCGAAGTTTTCTTT.

This rearrangement joins TRBV30 to TRBJ2-3; 9 nucleotides agree with TRBD2. The junction had 8 bases not matched to a gene; V was cut back by 5 bases and J by 5 bases. The V gene's germline CDR1 is GTSNPN and CDR2 SVGIG (reference sequence). The CDR3 length is 14 residues. CDR3 loop: CAWDAGGSRDTQYF. The CDR3 bases are TGTGCCTGGGATGCGGGAGGGTCAAGAGATACGCAGTATTTT.

This chain connects TRBV6-6 to TRBJ1-6, with D perhaps matching TRBD1 (5 bases). CDR3 length: 16 residues. The V gene's germline CDR1 is MNHNY and CDR2 SVGAGI (reference sequence). V was trimmed by 3 bases and J by 7 bases, leaving 16 bases between them. CDR3 protein: CASSYGLGPGNSPLHF. DNA of the CDR3: TGTGCCAGCAGTTATGGGCTGGGACCGGGGAATTCACCCCTCCACTTT.

This chain connects TRBV30 to TRBJ1-4, with D hard to call. The V gene's germline CDR1 is GTSNPN and CDR2 SVGIG (reference sequence). The CDR3 loop spans 15 amino acids. V was cut by 1 base and J by 4 bases, with 13 bases left in between. CDR3 loop: CAWSAPELNNEKLFF. The CDR3 DNA reads TGTGCCTGGAGTGCCCCGGAGTTAAATAATGAAAAACTGTTTTTT.

The chain uses TRBV9 and TRBJ1-2, with unresolved D. Trimming removed 3 bases from V and 8 bases from J, with 14 bases in between. Germline CDR1 is SGDLS and CDR2 is YYNGEE. CDR3 length equals 13 residues. CDR3: CASSDGEGNGYTF. The CDR3 DNA reads as TGTGCCAGCAGCGATGGGGAAGGGAACGGCTACACCTTC.

The J gene is TRBJ1-6, the V gene TRBV13; 7 bases are shared with TRBD1. CDR1 is PRHDT, CDR2 FYEKMQ, per germline (reference sequence). CDR3 length: 14 residues. V lost 8 bases, J lost 7 bases, and 8 bases stayed unmatched. The CDR3 spells CASADRAQNSPLHF. CDR3 DNA: TGTGCCAGCGCCGACAGGGCCCAAAATTCACCCCTCCACTTT.

The J gene is TRBJ1-1, the V gene TRBV19; D might be TRBD1 (6 bases). Looked up from germline, CDR1 is LNHDA and CDR2 is SQIVND (reference sequence). This CDR3 region has 14 residues. With 11 bases removed from V and 5 bases from J, the gap between germline ends came to 21 bases. The CDR3 region is CAANPQPGVTEAFF. The CDR3 coding sequence is TGTGCCGCAAACCCCCAACCAGGGGTGACTGAAGCTTTCTTT.

The V call is TRBV9, the J call TRBJ2-3; TRBD2 is a possible D gene (5 bases). Germline CDR1 is SGDLS and CDR2 is YYNGEE. The CDR3 extends over 16 amino acids. Trimming cost V 0 bases and J 5 bases, with 16 bases left between them. The CDR3 loop is CASSVGFSGLQDTQYF. CDR3 DNA sequence: TGTGCCAGCAGCGTAGGTTTTTCAGGACTTCAAGATACGCAGTATTTT.

This rearrangement joins TRBV7-2 to TRBJ2-3; no reliable D call. The V gene lost 5 bases and the J gene lost 4 bases, with 13 bases spanning the gap. Germline V gene lookup returns CDR1 SGHTA and CDR2 FQGNSA. The CDR3 spans 14 residues. CDR3 sequence (DNA): TGTGCCAGCAGCCCAAAGGGCAGTTCAGATACGCAGTATTTT. Its translation: CASSPKGSSDTQYF.

The CDR3 is CASSLVGLAGAGAYNEQFF. The CDR3 DNA reads as TGCGCCAGCAGCTTGGTGGGACTAGCGGGGGCTGGGGCCTACAATGAGCAGTTCTTC. The chain is built from TRBV5-1 and TRBJ2-1, with TRBD2 matching over 14 bases. Germline loops: CDR1 SGHRS, CDR2 YFSETQ. This CDR3 comprises 19 residues. V lost 0 bases and J lost 2; bases outside the gene matches: 7.

The chain combines TRBV30 with TRBJ2-7; weak D call: TRBD2 (5 bases). Germline CDR1 reads GTSNPN; CDR2 reads SVGIG (reference sequence). V lost 0 bases and J 4 bases, leaving 25 bases between the germline ends. The CDR3 is 18 amino acids. CDR3 DNA sequence: TGTGCCTGGAGTGTACGGGGAACTGTAGTGGGGAAAAGGTACGAGCAGTACTTC. Amino acid sequence: CAWSVRGTVVGKRYEQYF.

Only one count was recorded for this clone. The genes are TRBV30 and TRBJ2-1, with TRBD1 identical over 7 bases. J gave up 7 bases and V 5 bases, and 8 bases lay outside the gene matches. The CDR3 loop spans 13 amino acids. The germline gives CDR1 GTSNPN, CDR2 SVGIG (reference sequence). Here the CDR3 reads CAWDENRGNEQFF. In nucleotides, the CDR3 is TGTGCCTGGGACGAGAACAGGGGAAATGAGCAGTTCTTC.

The chain links TRBV5-6 to TRBJ2-5; TRBD2 matches at 10 bases. Germline CDR1 SGHDT, CDR2 YYEEEE. CDR3 length: 18 amino acids. V trimming: 2 bases; J trimming: 4 bases; junction bases outside the gene matches: 14. CDR3 region: CASSFGSGGAGVGETQYF. In DNA, the CDR3 is TGTGCCAGCAGCTTCGGGAGCGGGGGGGCCGGAGTAGGAGAGACCCAGTACTTC.

The chain combines TRBV7-2 with TRBJ1-2; 11 nucleotides line up with TRBD1. V shed 5 bases, J shed 6 bases, and the junction held 11 bases outside the gene matches. In germline, CDR1 is SGHTA, CDR2 FQGNSA. CDR3 length equals 16 residues. The CDR3 DNA sequence: TGTGCCAGCAGCACCCGGGACAGGGGGTTTTTGGATGGCTACACCTTC. As protein: CASSTRDRGFLDGYTF.

The chain is built from TRBV6-6 and TRBJ1-2, with TRBD1 as a possible D gene (5 bases). The CDR3 runs 13 residues. The V end lost 2 bases, the J end lost 4 bases, and 8 bases lay between the germline ends. Germline V gene data show CDR1 as MNHNY and CDR2 as SVGAGI (reference sequence). CDR3 protein: CASSYGTSYGYTF. Here the CDR3 DNA reads TGTGCCAGCAGTTACGGGACGAGCTATGGCTACACCTTC.

V usage is TRBV2 and J usage is TRBJ1-5; D ambiguous. This CDR3 is 14 amino acids long. In germline, CDR1 is SNHLY, CDR2 FYNNEI. Trimming stripped 7 bases from V and 0 bases from J, with 10 bases between. The CDR3 loop reads CASNAGYSNQPQHF. The CDR3 nucleotides read TGTGCCAGCAATGCTGGTTATAGCAATCAGCCCCAGCATTTT.

This sequence joins TRBV10-3 and TRBJ2-2, with D perhaps TRBD1 (6 bases). The CDR3 extends over 14 amino acids. Germline V gene sequence: CDR1 ENHRY, CDR2 SYGVKD. V lost 9 bases and J lost 4, with 15 bases in between. The CDR3 sequence is CAIRQGLGTGELFF. In nucleotides, the CDR3 is TGTGCCATTAGGCAGGGGTTGGGCACCGGGGAGCTGTTTTTT.

This clone has a single count. V and J are TRBV7-2 and TRBJ2-3; 9 bases line up with TRBD2. Trimming at V came to 3 bases and at J to 0 bases, leaving 7 bases not matched to a gene. The CDR3 loop spans 17 amino acids. Germline V gene sequence: CDR1 SGHTA, CDR2 FQGNSA. The CDR3 DNA reads TGTGCCAGCAGCTTTAGGCGGGGGGGTAGTAGCACAGATACGCAGTATTTT. It translates to CASSFRRGGSSTDTQYF. Drawing the rest from reference TRBV7-2 and TRBJ2-3, the complete variable domain is GAGVSQSPSNKVTEKGKDVELRCDPISGHTALYWYRQSLGQGLEFLIYFQGNSAPDKSGLPSDRFSAERTGGSVSTLTIQRTQQEDSAVYLCASSFRRGGSSTDTQYFGPGTRLTVL.